This passage covers 11 T cell receptor beta chains from one sample sequenced in a study of response to subunit inactivated influenza vaccine. TCRdb itself ran the RT-PCR reads through MiXCR, one entry per CDR3 protein. The sample shows 150,000 to 200,000 distinct CDR3 sequences, 10% to 15% of them seen only once. This sample was also put to use in a study of T cells expressing NK-cell markers. That work states: TCR beta cDNA was made by 5'RACE template switching with UMIs.

Sample: CD8+ T cells sorted from PBMCs, taken 11 to 12 days after vaccination. These receptors originate from a man aged 50 to 60 who received an inactivated influenza vaccine.

In this sample, this clonotype turned up many times. This sequence joins TRBV4-3 and TRBJ2-2; the D is unclear. Trimming cost V 0 bases and J 4 bases, with 9 bases left between them. Per the germline V gene, CDR1 is LGHNA and CDR2 is YSLEER. CDR3 length equals 15 residues. The CDR3 sequence: CASSQDGLGTGELFF. The CDR3 bases are TGCGCCAGCAGCCAAGACGGGCTAGGCACCGGGGAGCTGTTTTTT.

For this clonotype: One base away lies a much larger clone, so this may be a sequencing read error. The conserved final phenylalanine or tryptophan is absent from the CDR3, which likely points to a read error. The chain carries TRBV4-2 and TRBJ2-7; possible D gene TRBD2, 7 bases. The CDR3 loop spans 16 amino acids. The germline gives CDR1 LGHNA, CDR2 YNFKEQ. V lost 0 bases and J lost 4, with 16 bases in between. The DNA for the CDR3 is TGTGCCAGCAGCCAAGATTCGGGGGGCCGGAATTACGAGCAGTACCTC. This translates into CASSQDSGGRNYEQYL.

This clonotype was seen at least ten times. V gene TRBV7-9 combines with J gene TRBJ2-5; weak D call: TRBD1 (6 bases). CDR3 size: 14 residues. V was clipped by 5 bases and J by 1 base, with 11 bases between them. Looked up from germline, CDR1 is SEHNR and CDR2 is FQNEAQ (reference sequence). The DNA of the CDR3 is TGTGCCAGCAGCCTCGTGGACAGCCAAGAGACCCAGTACTTC. Translation gives CASSLVDSQETQYF.

This clonotype was found a few times. The chain combines TRBV11-2 with TRBJ2-7; TRBD2 matches 7 bases. The CDR3 has 14 amino acids. Per the germline V gene, CDR1 is SGHAT and CDR2 is FQNNGV. V shed 3 bases, J shed 2 bases, and the junction held 4 bases outside the gene matches. The CDR3 spells CASSLGLMAYEQYF. The CDR3, as DNA: TGTGCCAGCAGCTTGGGACTAATGGCCTACGAGCAGTACTTC.

This clonotype was seen a handful of times. The chain combines TRBV20-1 with TRBJ2-3; a weak D match, TRBD1 (5 bases). The CDR3 consists of 16 residues. Germline-derived CDR1 and CDR2 are DFQATT and SNEGSKA (reference sequence). V dropped 5 bases and J dropped 5 bases, with 23 bases sitting between them. CDR3 residues: CSALVLSSLQGDTQYF. As DNA, the CDR3 is TGCAGTGCTCTCGTCCTCAGCTCCCTGCAGGGAGATACGCAGTATTTT.

The V gene is TRBV11-2, the J gene TRBJ2-3; 7 bases agree with TRBD2. With 1 base clipped from V and 3 bases from J, the junction kept 4 bases outside the gene matches. The CDR3 runs to 15 residues. The germline CDR1 and CDR2 sequences are SGHAT and FQNNGV. DNA of the CDR3: TGTGCCAGCAGCTTAGTTTTCGGGGGGACAGATACGCAGTATTTT. It translates to CASSLVFGGTDTQYF.

This clonotype was recorded at least ten times. V and J are TRBV5-6 and TRBJ2-7; TRBD2 matches at 7 bases. CDR3 length: 13 amino acids. Germline V gives CDR1 SGHDT, CDR2 YYEEEE. The ends lost 5 bases at V and 5 bases at J; junction bases unmatched: 7. The CDR3 nucleotides are TGTGCCAGCAGTCCCGGGACTACCCACGAGCAGTACTTC. Translating gives CASSPGTTHEQYF.

This clonotype was found many times. This chain joins TRBV29-1 and TRBJ2-1, with D tentatively TRBD2 (6 bases). Germline V gives CDR1 SQVTM, CDR2 ANQGSEA. The CDR3 is 13 residues long. V was pared by 7 bases and J by 5 bases, with 15 bases between. The CDR3 spells CSGTIAHNNEQFF. CDR3 DNA sequence: TGCAGCGGGACTATTGCGCATAACAATGAGCAGTTCTTC.

V gene TRBV24-1 combines with J gene TRBJ1-2; the D gene is possibly TRBD1 (5 bases). Germline CDR1 reads KGHDR; CDR2 reads SFDVKD. CDR3 length: 13 amino acids. Between the trimmed V and J ends, which lost 5 bases and 6 bases, there was a span of 12 bases. CDR3 region: CATSAREYHGYTF. Written as DNA, the CDR3 is TGTGCCACCAGTGCCAGGGAGTACCATGGCTACACCTTC.

The chain recombines TRBV10-3 with TRBJ2-7, with TRBD1 as a possible D gene (6 bases). With 7 bases removed from V and 0 bases from J, the gap between germline ends came to 22 bases. The V gene's germline CDR1 is ENHRY and CDR2 SYGVKD. The length of the CDR3 is 17 residues. For the CDR3, the DNA is TGTGCCATCATGGCCCCCGTCCCGGGGACACGCTCCTACGAGCAGTACTTC. Translating gives CAIMAPVPGTRSYEQYF.

The rearrangement uses TRBV27 and TRBJ2-1; tentative D call: TRBD2 (6 bases). Between the trimmed V and J ends, which lost 6 bases and 5 bases, there was a span of 11 bases. From germline, CDR1 is MNHEY and CDR2 SMNVEV (reference sequence). This CDR3 region has 13 residues. This CDR3 is CASSGSWNNEQFF. CDR3 DNA sequence: TGTGCCAGCAGCGGGAGCTGGAACAATGAGCAGTTCTTC.